Sequencing of this T cell receptor (beta chain) was carried out in a study of T cell responses to AZD1222 COVID-19 vaccine. With respect to this clone: Its antigen remains unidentified.

The ends were cut back, 6 bases at V and 3 bases at J, with 9 bases in the middle. The germline CDR1 and CDR2 sequences are SNHLY and FYNNEI. The CDR3 sequence is 12 residues long. The study, taken as a whole, reports: Spike regions recognized by vaccine-associated CD4 TCRs spanned the protein, led by 160-218 and 743-854. The repertoires were collected only after the peak T cell response. A reported finding is that nearly half of spike-specific TCRs target unmutated variant regions.

Assay used: immunoSEQ multiplex PCR; TCRdb lists only in-frame clones, some missing. The sample yields around 65,000 clones, over 60% seen once. The chain combines TRBV2 with TRBJ2-7; D perhaps matches TRBD2 (5 bases). The starting material was peripheral blood, obtained on day 0 of AZD1222 vaccination. The TCR comes from an adult in good health. The DNA of the CDR3 is TGTGCCAGCAGCTCAGACTACTACGAGCAGTACTTC. Translation: CASSSDYYEQYF.